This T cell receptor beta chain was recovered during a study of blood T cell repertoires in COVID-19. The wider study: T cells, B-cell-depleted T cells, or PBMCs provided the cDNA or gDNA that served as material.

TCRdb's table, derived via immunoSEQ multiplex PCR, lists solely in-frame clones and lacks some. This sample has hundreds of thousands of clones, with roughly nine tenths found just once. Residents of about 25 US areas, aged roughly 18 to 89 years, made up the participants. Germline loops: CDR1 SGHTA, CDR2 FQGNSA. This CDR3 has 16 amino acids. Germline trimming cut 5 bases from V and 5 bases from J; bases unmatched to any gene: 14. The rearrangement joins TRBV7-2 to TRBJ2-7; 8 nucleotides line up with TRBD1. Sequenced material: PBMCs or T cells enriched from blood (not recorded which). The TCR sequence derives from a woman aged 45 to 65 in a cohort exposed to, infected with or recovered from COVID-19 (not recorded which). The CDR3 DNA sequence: TGTGCCAGCAGCGGATTAAGACAGGGGAAAGGGGACGAGCAGTACTTC. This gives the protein CASSGLRQGKGDEQYF.